This TCR beta chain stems from a study of graft-versus-host responses after intestinal transplantation. Study as a whole: Tacrolimus plus steroids were given to all recipients for approximately three years, preceded by anti-thymocyte globulin induction.

For this clone: Antigen specificity is unknown.

Lymphocytes from graft epithelium and lamina propria were isolated. The CDR3 sequence is 14 residues long. The ends lost 8 bases at V and 4 bases at J; junction bases unmatched: 8. Study observations and caveats: The marrow of recipients harbored GvH clones, and ileum or blood showed some of them first.

Only in-frame clones appear in the TCRdb table, and some are missing; sequencing was by immunoSEQ multiplex PCR. The sample yields some 10,000 clones, around four fifths seen once. This receptor was obtained from a human patient who received an intestinal transplant, so some T cells may come from the graft donor. This chain joins TRBV23-1 and TRBJ1-1, with 9 bases aligning to TRBD1. TRBV23-1 carries the ORF label, with uncertain function. The sample was ileum tissue, taken roughly 74 weeks after intestinal transplant. The CDR3 region has the DNA TGCGCCAGCTTCACGGACAGGGGAGGCACTGAAGCTTTCTTT. It yields the protein CASFTDRGGTEAFF.